This T cell receptor (beta chain) was observed in a study of T-cell memory formation after mild COVID-19. Whole-study findings and limits: Within pre-infection memory, some responding clones were found, suggesting cross-reactive memory joined.

This clonotype was seen a few times. Its cognate antigen is unknown. A single record per CDR3 protein comes from TCRdb applying MiXCR to the 5' RACE reads. The sample holds nearly 200,000 distinct CDR3 sequences, about a sixth seen once. The germline gives CDR1 KGHDR, CDR2 SFDVKD. The V gene lost 4 bases and the J gene lost 6 bases, with 14 bases spanning the gap. CDR3 length: 14 amino acids. The chain has TRBV24-1 and TRBJ2-5; D is perhaps TRBD1 (5 bases). This TCR was sampled from an adult woman who had mild COVID-19 (a few samples of this study predate the infection). Cell type and time point are not known. The sample was PBMCs or a T cell subset sorted from them (not recorded which). The CDR3 DNA follows: TGTGCCACCAGTGACCGGCAGGGTATGCAGACCCAGTACTTC. This sequence encodes CATSDRQGMQTQYF.